This is a list of T cell receptor beta chains from one sample in a study of blood T cell repertoires in COVID-19. Clones were read by immunoSEQ multiplex PCR, and TCRdb kept only the in-frame ones, dropping some. Of around 100,000 clones detected, 88% appear once; the ten largest clones hold 11%. The sample was peripheral blood. Every receptor here comes from a man older than 75 with acute or convalescent COVID-19. Each CDR3 is given without its conserved first and last residue. Fields, in order: D gene, J gene, V gene, CDR3 protein. The D gene is left open where the match is weak.

>TRBD2|TRBJ2-7|TRBV7-6
ASSQSIAGVAYEQY
>TRBD2|TRBJ2-1|TRBV19
ASSESGRAENEQF
>TRBD1|TRBJ2-3|TRBV18
ASSPLGTGNTDTQY
>NA|TRBJ2-1|TRBV7-2
ASSLSTYSYNEQF
>NA|TRBJ1-5|TRBV7-2
ASSQASQAYNQPQH
>NA|TRBJ2-2|TRBV7-2
ASSSSTAGELF
>TRBD1|TRBJ2-7|TRBV7-2
ASRRSGTGSYEQY
>NA|TRBJ1-5|TRBV2
ASRPLWGLGIQPQH
>NA|TRBJ1-3|TRBV11-2
ASSRLGGNTIY
>NA|TRBJ1-4|TRBV7-9
ASSLVSGSYATNEKLF
>NA|TRBJ2-7|TRBV11-2
ASSRGAAYEQY
>TRBD2|TRBJ2-1|TRBV19
ASRLAGGPGENEQF
>NA|TRBJ2-7|TRBV7-3
ASSRQDGYEQY
>NA|TRBJ1-5|TRBV11-2
ASSLGTVNQPQH
>NA|TRBJ2-2|TRBV19
ATGSVVNTGELF
>NA|TRBJ1-1|TRBV19
ASSPRDTNTEAF